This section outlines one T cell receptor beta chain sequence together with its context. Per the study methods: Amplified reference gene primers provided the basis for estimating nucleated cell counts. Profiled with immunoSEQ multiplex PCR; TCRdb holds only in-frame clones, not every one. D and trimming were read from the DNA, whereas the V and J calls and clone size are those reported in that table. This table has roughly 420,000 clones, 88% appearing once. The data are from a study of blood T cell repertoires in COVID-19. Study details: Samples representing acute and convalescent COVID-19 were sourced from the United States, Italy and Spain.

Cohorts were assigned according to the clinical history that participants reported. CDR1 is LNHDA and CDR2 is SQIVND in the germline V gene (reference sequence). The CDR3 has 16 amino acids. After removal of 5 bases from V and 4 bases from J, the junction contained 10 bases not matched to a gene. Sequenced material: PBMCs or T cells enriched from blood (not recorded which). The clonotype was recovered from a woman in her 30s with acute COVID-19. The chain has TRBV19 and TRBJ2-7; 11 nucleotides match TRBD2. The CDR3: CASSPYSGGAQYEQYF. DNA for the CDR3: TGTGCCAGTAGTCCCTATAGCGGGGGGGCACAGTACGAGCAGTACTTC. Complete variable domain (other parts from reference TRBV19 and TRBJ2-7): DGGITQSPKYLFRKEGQNVTLSCEQNLNHDAMYWYRQDPGQGLRLIYYSQIVNDFQKGDIAEGYSVSREKKESFPLTVTSAQKNPTAFYLCASSPYSGGAQYEQYFGPGTRLTVT.